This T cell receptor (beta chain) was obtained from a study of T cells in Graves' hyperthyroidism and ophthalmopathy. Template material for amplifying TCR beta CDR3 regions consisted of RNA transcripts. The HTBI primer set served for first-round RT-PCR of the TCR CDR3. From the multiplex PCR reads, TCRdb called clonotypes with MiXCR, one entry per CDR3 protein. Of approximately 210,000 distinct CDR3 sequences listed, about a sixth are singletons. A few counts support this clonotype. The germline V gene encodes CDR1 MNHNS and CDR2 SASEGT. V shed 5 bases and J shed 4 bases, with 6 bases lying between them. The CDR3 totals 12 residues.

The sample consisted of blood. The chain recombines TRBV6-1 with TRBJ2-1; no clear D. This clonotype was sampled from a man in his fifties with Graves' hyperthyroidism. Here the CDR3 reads CASSSEYNEQFF. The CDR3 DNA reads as TGTGCCAGCAGTTCAGAATACAATGAGCAGTTCTTC.